One sample yielded the 23 T cell receptor beta chains listed below, sequenced in a study of glioma-infiltrating T cells after dendritic cell vaccination. The protocol was immunoSEQ multiplex PCR, while the TCRdb copy is restricted to in-frame clones and leaves out a portion. Here the sample spans approximately 64,000 clones, approximately 85% being singletons. The sample consisted of blood, taken before dendritic cell vaccination. The source is a human donor with glioblastoma.

This clone was seen only once. The chain uses TRBV7-2 and TRBJ2-1; 9 bases agree with TRBD2. After removal of 3 bases from V and 8 bases from J, the junction contained 8 bases not matched to a gene. The length of the CDR3 is 15 residues. The germline gives CDR1 SGHTA, CDR2 FQGNSA. CDR3 in DNA: TGTGCCAGCAGCTTTGGCGGGGGGGCCTGGGATGAGCAGTTCTTC. This translates into CASSFGGGAWDEQFF.

The genes are TRBV6-5 and TRBJ2-1; TRBD1 aligns across 9 bases. CDR3 size: 13 residues. Germline V gene sequence: CDR1 MNHEY, CDR2 SVGAGI. The CDR3 DNA reads TGTGTCTTGGGACAGGGTGGAGTGGATGAGCAGTTCTTC. Translated, it gives CVLGQGGVDEQFF.

The chain uses TRBV28 and TRBJ1-2, with 7 bases matching TRBD1. Germline loops: CDR1 MDHEN, CDR2 SYDVKM. The CDR3 contains 17 residues. The ends lost 7 bases at V and 5 bases at J; junction bases unmatched: 19. The CDR3: CASTEPGQSYQKYGYTF. CDR3 in DNA: TGTGCCAGCACTGAACCGGGACAGTCATACCAAAAGTATGGCTACACCTTC.

The chain has TRBV25-1 and TRBJ2-3, with 8 bases identical to TRBD2. V lost 4 bases to trimming and J lost 1 base; unmatched junction nucleotides: 10. Germline V gene sequence: CDR1 MGHDK, CDR2 SYGVNS. There are 17 residues in the CDR3. The CDR3, as DNA: TGTGCCAGCAGTGGGGGCCCAGGGACTAGGCGCACAGATACGCAGTATTTT. Amino acids: CASSGGPGTRRTDTQYF.

This chain joins TRBV7-9 and TRBJ2-7; D is possibly TRBD2 (7 bases). The CDR3 consists of 13 residues. V was shortened by 5 bases and J by 6 bases, with 14 bases between the two germline ends. Per germline, CDR1 SEHNR and CDR2 FQNEAQ (reference sequence). CDR3 amino acids: CASSRRGGGEQYF. CDR3 nucleotides: TGTGCCAGCAGCCGGCGGGGAGGGGGCGAGCAGTACTTC.

The gene calls are TRBV4-2 and TRBJ2-7; TRBD2 matches at 10 bases. CDR1 is LGHNA and CDR2 is YNFKEQ in the germline V gene. The J segment lost 5 bases and the V segment lost 1 base, leaving 8 bases of the junction unmatched. The CDR3 covers 16 residues. The CDR3 bases are TGTGCCAGCAGCCAAGTATCAACTAGCGGGGCCCACGAGCAGTACTTC. It translates to CASSQVSTSGAHEQYF.

The chain joins TRBV5-1 to TRBJ2-1; 14 bases line up with TRBD2. J gave up 12 bases and V 1 base, and 12 bases lay outside the gene matches. Germline V gene lookup returns CDR1 SGHRS and CDR2 YFSETQ. The CDR3 loop spans 17 amino acids. In DNA form, the CDR3 reads TGCGCCAGCAGCTTGCGAGGACTAGCGGGGGGTAGACTCGGGCAGTTCTTC. Encoded protein: CASSLRGLAGGRLGQFF.

V is TRBV5-6 and J is TRBJ2-5, with 7 nucleotides matching TRBD1. Germline V gene sequence: CDR1 SGHDT, CDR2 YYEEEE. The CDR3 runs 13 residues. J was trimmed by 4 bases and V by 0 bases; bases with no gene match: 0. The CDR3 DNA reads as TGTGCCAGCAGCTTGGACAGGGGAGAGACCCAGTACTTC. Translation: CASSLDRGETQYF.

The CDR3 DNA sequence: TGCGCCAGCAGCTTGGCCGGCACAGATACGCAGTATTTT. It is translated as CASSLAGTDTQYF. V and J are TRBV5-1 and TRBJ2-3; D uncertain. V was clipped by 0 bases and J by 1 base, with 3 bases between them. Germline loops: CDR1 SGHRS, CDR2 YFSETQ. CDR3 length equals 13 residues.

This clone was counted a few times. V is TRBV9 and J is TRBJ1-3; D gene ambiguous. Trimming removed 3 bases from V and 4 bases from J, with 20 bases in between. Germline values: CDR1 SGDLS, CDR2 YYNGEE. The CDR3 runs 17 residues. The CDR3 reads CASSAMPRGLAGNTIYF. The CDR3 region has the DNA TGTGCCAGCAGCGCCATGCCTCGTGGTTTAGCAGGAAACACCATATATTTT.

The chain has TRBV18 and TRBJ2-7; TRBD1 matches at 9 bases. The CDR3 is 16 amino acids. Germline V lookup: CDR1 KGHSH, CDR2 LQKENI. Germline trimming cut 0 bases from V and 6 bases from J; bases unmatched to any gene: 9. The CDR3 DNA reads as TGTGCCAGCTCACCACCGGTGGGACAGGGATTGCGCGAGCAGTACTTC. Its protein is CASSPPVGQGLREQYF.

The V and J genes are TRBV10-3 and TRBJ2-7; 8 bases fit TRBD1. Germline V gives CDR1 ENHRY, CDR2 SYGVKD. CDR3 length: 13 residues. V shed 10 bases and J 1 base; nucleotides not matched to a gene: 6. CDR3 coding DNA: TGTGCCAGCGGACAGGGCGAGTCCTACGAGCAGTACTTC. Protein product: CASGQGESYEQYF.

The chain recombines TRBV19 with TRBJ1-3; D gene uncertain. Germline loops: CDR1 LNHDA, CDR2 SQIVND (reference sequence). The CDR3 has 14 amino acids. Trimming removed 6 bases at V and 0 bases at J, with 9 bases between. The CDR3 region is CASSEQTSGNTIYF. For the CDR3, the DNA is TGTGCCAGTAGCGAACAGACCTCTGGAAACACCATATATTTT.

V usage is TRBV10-1 and J usage is TRBJ1-6; 7 bases are shared with TRBD1. This CDR3 contains 14 residues. CDR1 WNHNN and CDR2 SYGVQD come from the germline V gene (reference sequence). Trimming at V came to 5 bases and at J to 10 bases, leaving 8 bases not matched to a gene. The CDR3 protein is CASSPDREVSPLHF. DNA of the CDR3: TGCGCCAGCAGTCCTGACAGGGAGGTGTCACCCCTCCACTTT.

The gene calls are TRBV18 and TRBJ1-2; a weak D match, TRBD1 (5 bases). Deletions cut 8 bases from V and 6 bases from J, with 19 bases between. CDR3 length: 14 residues. Germline V gene sequence: CDR1 KGHSH, CDR2 LQKENI. CDR3: CASHTDRQPHGYTF. The DNA of the CDR3 is TGTGCCAGCCACACGGACCGACAGCCCCATGGCTACACCTTC.

The chain uses TRBV27 and TRBJ1-5; 7 bases map to TRBD1. CDR3 length: 13 residues. Looked up from germline, CDR1 is MNHEY and CDR2 is SMNVEV (reference sequence). J was trimmed by 4 bases and V by 7 bases; bases with no gene match: 4. CDR3 sequence reads: CASNSGQNQPQHF. The DNA of the CDR3 is TGTGCCAGCAACTCGGGACAGAATCAGCCCCAGCATTTT.

This sequence joins TRBV10-1 and TRBJ1-2, with D unresolved. Per the germline V gene, CDR1 is WNHNN and CDR2 is SYGVQD (reference sequence). The V end lost 3 bases, the J end lost 5 bases, and 10 bases lay between the germline ends. This CDR3 is 13 amino acids long. CDR3 amino acids: CASSEAQLYGYTF. The CDR3 DNA follows: TGCGCCAGCAGTGAAGCACAGCTATATGGCTACACCTTC.

A single count supports this clone. The V and J genes are TRBV7-2 and TRBJ2-7, with 8 bases matching TRBD2. The CDR3 extends over 15 amino acids. V shed 7 bases and J 2 bases; nucleotides not matched to a gene: 10. Germline V gene data show CDR1 as SGHTA and CDR2 as FQGNSA. CDR3 sequence: CASTRGGGTPYEQYF. CDR3 coding DNA: TGTGCCAGCACACGTGGCGGGGGGACCCCCTACGAGCAGTACTTC. The full variable domain, rest sourced from reference TRBV7-2 and TRBJ2-7, is GAGVSQSPSNKVTEKGKDVELRCDPISGHTALYWYRQSLGQGLEFLIYFQGNSAPDKSGLPSDRFSAERTGGSVSTLTIQRTQQEDSAVYLCASTRGGGTPYEQYFGPGTRLTVT.

V is TRBV11-2 and J is TRBJ2-1, with 9 nucleotides matching TRBD1. This CDR3 spans 15 amino acids. Germline V lookup: CDR1 SGHAT, CDR2 FQNNGV. V shed 3 bases and J 3 bases; nucleotides not matched to a gene: 3. The CDR3 bases are TGTGCCAGCAGCTTCGACAGGGGGGACTACAATGAGCAGTTCTTC. Residues: CASSFDRGDYNEQFF.

This chain's CDR3 is CASSLSGYNEQFF. CDR3 sequence (DNA): TGTGCCAGCAGTTTATCAGGGTACAATGAGCAGTTCTTC. J is TRBJ2-1 and V is TRBV28; possible D gene TRBD1, 5 bases. Germline V gene sequence: CDR1 MDHEN, CDR2 SYDVKM. Trimming took 1 base from V and 4 from J, leaving 5 bases between them. This CDR3 has 13 amino acids.

This chain uses TRBV4-1 with TRBJ2-1; D possibly corresponds to TRBD2 (5 bases). V gave up 4 bases and J gave up 0 bases, with 31 bases separating them. The V gene's germline CDR1 is MGHRA and CDR2 YSYEKL. The CDR3 loop spans 22 amino acids. CDR3 sequence reads: CASSRDSGYERKKMGSYNEQFF. Here the CDR3 DNA reads TGCGCCAGCAGCCGAGATTCGGGGTATGAGCGGAAAAAAATGGGCTCCTACAATGAGCAGTTCTTC.

V and J are TRBV4-2 and TRBJ2-7; 7 nucleotides line up with TRBD2. V lost 4 bases to trimming and J lost 6 bases; unmatched junction nucleotides: 12. This CDR3 comprises 15 residues. Per the germline V gene, CDR1 is LGHNA and CDR2 is YNFKEQ. CDR3 sequence reads: CASSPGTTEVPEQYF. CDR3 DNA sequence: TGTGCCAGCAGCCCCGGGACTACCGAAGTACCCGAGCAGTACTTC.

The table lists this clone with a few counts. The chain employs TRBV10-3 and TRBJ1-4; TRBD1 matches 9 bases. This CDR3 contains 15 residues. The germline CDR1 and CDR2 sequences are ENHRY and SYGVKD. Losses at the gene ends were 10 bases for V and 8 bases for J; bases not matched to a gene: 14. CDR3 DNA sequence: TGTGCCACATACGAAGGGACAGGGAAATACGAAAAACTGTTTTTT. It is translated as CATYEGTGKYEKLFF.